The TCR beta chain described here comes from a study of CD8 T cells in ankylosing spondylitis. This clonotype showed up many times. Its specificity is not known. Library preparation for TCR beta used quantitative 5'-RACE with molecular barcodes. TCRdb itself ran the 5' RACE reads through MiXCR, one entry per CDR3 protein. The profile shows 200,000 to 250,000 distinct CDR3 sequences, over 9.5% of them singletons. The CDR3 is made up of 14 amino acids. Germline CDR1 reads DFQATT; CDR2 reads SNEGSKA (reference sequence). V shed 0 bases and J 11 bases; nucleotides not matched to a gene: 8. Study findings and constraints: Previous work reported some of these motif variants in the synovial fluid and blood of reactive arthritis. According to the report, clones linked to the disease were significantly enriched in matched synovial fluid samples taken from ankylosing spondylitis patients.

This sequence joins TRBV20-1 and TRBJ2-1; 9 bases map to TRBD2. The clonotype originates from a male donor with ankylosing spondylitis or in good health (not recorded which). The sequenced sample was blood, either unsorted or a sorted T cell fraction (not recorded which). The DNA for the CDR3 is TGCAGTGCTAGAGACGCCGAAGCGGGGGGCCAGCAGTTCTTC. Its translation: CSARDAEAGGQQFF.